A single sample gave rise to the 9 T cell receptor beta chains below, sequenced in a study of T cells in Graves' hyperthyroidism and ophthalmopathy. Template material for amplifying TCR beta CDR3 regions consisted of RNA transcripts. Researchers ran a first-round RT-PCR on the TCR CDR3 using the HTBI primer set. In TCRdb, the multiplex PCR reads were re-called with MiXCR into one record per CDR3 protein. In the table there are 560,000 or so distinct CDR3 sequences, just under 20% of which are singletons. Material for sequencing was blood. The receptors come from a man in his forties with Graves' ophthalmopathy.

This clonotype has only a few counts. The CDR3 region is CASSSSRTGATEAFF. CDR3 sequence (DNA): TGTGCCAGCAGCTCGTCGAGGACAGGCGCGACTGAAGCTTTCTTT. J is TRBJ1-1 and V is TRBV7-2; TRBD1 matches at 7 bases. Germline trimming cut 4 bases from V and 5 bases from J; bases unmatched to any gene: 10. CDR1 SGHTA and CDR2 FQGNSA come from the germline V gene. CDR3 length: 15 residues.

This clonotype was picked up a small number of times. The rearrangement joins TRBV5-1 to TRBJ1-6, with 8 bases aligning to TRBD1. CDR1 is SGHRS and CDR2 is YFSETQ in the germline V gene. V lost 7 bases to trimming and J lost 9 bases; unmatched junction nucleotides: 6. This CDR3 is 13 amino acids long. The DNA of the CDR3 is TGCGCCAGCCCGGGACAGGATTTTTCACCCCTCCACTTT. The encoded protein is CASPGQDFSPLHF.

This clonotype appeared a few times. CDR3 nucleotides: TGTGCCAGCAGTTCCCCAAGCTCCTATAATTCACCCCTCCACTTT. Translation gives CASSSPSSYNSPLHF. V and J are TRBV28 and TRBJ1-6; no definite D call. This CDR3 is 15 amino acids long. CDR1 MDHEN and CDR2 SYDVKM come from the germline V gene. Trimming removed 4 bases at V and 0 bases at J, with 7 bases between. The full variable domain, completed using reference TRBV28 and TRBJ1-6, is DVKVTQSSRYLVKRTGEKVFLECVQDMDHENMFWYRQDPGLGLRLIYFSYDVKMKEKGDIPEGYSVSREKKERFSLILESASTNQTSMYLCASSSPSSYNSPLHFGNGTRLTVT.

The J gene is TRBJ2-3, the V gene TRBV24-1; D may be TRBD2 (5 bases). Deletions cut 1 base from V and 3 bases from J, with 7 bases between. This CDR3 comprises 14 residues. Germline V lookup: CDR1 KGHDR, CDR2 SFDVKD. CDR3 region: CATSDFRGTDTQYF. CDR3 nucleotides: TGTGCCACCAGTGATTTCCGGGGTACAGATACGCAGTATTTT.

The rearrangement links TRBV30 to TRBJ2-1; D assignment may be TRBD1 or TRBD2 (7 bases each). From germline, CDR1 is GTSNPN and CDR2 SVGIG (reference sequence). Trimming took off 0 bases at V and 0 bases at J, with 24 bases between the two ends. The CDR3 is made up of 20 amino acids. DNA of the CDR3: TGTGCCTGGAGTGTCGGACTAGGGACGCCGGGACAGAGCTCCTACAATGAGCAGTTCTTC. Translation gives CAWSVGLGTPGQSSYNEQFF.

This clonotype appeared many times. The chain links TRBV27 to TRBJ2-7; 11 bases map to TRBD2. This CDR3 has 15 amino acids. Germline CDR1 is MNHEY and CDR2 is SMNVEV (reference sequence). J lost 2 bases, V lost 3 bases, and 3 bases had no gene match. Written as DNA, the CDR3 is TGTGCCAGCAGTTTTTCACTAGCGGGGGCCTACGAGCAGTACTTC. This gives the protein CASSFSLAGAYEQYF.

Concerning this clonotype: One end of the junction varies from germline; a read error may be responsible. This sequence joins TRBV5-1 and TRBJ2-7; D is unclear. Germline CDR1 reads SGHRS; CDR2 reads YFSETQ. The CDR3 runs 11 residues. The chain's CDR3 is CASSLGYGQYF. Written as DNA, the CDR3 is TGCGCCAGCAGCTTGGGGTACGGGCAGTACTTC.

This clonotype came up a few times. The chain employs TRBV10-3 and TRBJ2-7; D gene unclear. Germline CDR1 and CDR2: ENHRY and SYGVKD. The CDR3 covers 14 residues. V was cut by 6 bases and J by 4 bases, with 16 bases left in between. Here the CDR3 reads CAISPSTSGYEQYF. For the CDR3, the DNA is TGTGCCATCAGCCCTTCAACCTCCGGATACGAGCAGTACTTC.

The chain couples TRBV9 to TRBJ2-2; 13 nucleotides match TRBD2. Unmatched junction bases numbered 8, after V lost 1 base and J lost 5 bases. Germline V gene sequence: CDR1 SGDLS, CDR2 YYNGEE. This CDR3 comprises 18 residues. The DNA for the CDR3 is TGTGCCAGCAGCGTATCCCGACTAGCGGGGGGCGGGACCGGGGAGCTGTTTTTT. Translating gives CASSVSRLAGGGTGELFF.